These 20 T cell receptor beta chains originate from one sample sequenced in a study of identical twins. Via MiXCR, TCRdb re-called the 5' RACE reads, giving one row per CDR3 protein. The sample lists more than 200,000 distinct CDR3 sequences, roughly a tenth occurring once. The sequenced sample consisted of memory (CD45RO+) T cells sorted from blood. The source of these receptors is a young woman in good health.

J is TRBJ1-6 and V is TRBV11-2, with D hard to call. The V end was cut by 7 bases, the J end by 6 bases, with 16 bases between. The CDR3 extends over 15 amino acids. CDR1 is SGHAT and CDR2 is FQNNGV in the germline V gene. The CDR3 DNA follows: TGTGCCAGCACCCGAGGCGGAGGGCTTAATTCACCCCTCCACTTT. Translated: CASTRGGGLNSPLHF.

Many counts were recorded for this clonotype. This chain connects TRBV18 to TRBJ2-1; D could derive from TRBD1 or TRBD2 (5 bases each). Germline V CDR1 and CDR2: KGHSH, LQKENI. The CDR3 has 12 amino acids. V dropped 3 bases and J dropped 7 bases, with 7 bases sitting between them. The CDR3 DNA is TGTGCCAGCTCACCGGGACGGAATGAGCAGTTCTTC. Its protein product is CASSPGRNEQFF.

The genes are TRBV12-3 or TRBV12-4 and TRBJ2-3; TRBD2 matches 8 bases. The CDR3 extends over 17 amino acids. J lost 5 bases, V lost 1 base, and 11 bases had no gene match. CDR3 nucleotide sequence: TGTGCCAGCAGTTTAGGGTCAAGCGGGAGTTGGATAGATACGCAGTATTTT. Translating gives CASSLGSSGSWIDTQYF.

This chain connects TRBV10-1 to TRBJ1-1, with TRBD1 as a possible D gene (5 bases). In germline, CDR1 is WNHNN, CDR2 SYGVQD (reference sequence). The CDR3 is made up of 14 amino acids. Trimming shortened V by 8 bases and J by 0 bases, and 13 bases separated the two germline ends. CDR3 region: CASAPGALNTEAFF. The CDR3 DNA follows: TGCGCCAGCGCCCCCGGGGCCTTGAACACTGAAGCTTTCTTT.

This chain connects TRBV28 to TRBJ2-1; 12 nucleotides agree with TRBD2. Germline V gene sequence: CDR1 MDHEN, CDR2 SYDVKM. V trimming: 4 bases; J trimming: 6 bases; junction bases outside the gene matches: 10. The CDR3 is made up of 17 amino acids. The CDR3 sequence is CASSSASASGRANEQFF. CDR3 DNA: TGTGCCAGCAGTTCGGCTTCAGCTAGCGGGAGGGCCAATGAGCAGTTCTTC.

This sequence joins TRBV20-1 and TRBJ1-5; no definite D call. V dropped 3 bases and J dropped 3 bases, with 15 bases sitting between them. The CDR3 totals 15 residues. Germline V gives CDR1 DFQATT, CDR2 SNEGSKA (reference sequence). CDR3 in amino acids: CSARDGQVINQPQHF. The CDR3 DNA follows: TGCAGTGCTAGGGACGGGCAGGTAATCAATCAGCCCCAGCATTTT.

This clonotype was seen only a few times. In DNA form, the CDR3 reads TGTGCCAGCAGCCAGCTTACAGGGGGGAGTGAAAAACTGTTTTTT. This codes for CASSQLTGGSEKLFF. This sequence joins TRBV25-1 and TRBJ1-4; 8 bases fit TRBD1. The CDR3 is 15 residues long. From germline, CDR1 is MGHDK and CDR2 SYGVNS. With V trimmed by 6 bases and J by 7 bases, 10 bases remained unmatched.

Here the CDR3 DNA reads TGTGCCAGCACCACCTATGGACTAGCGGAATCCTACGAGCAGTACTTC. Protein sequence: CASTTYGLAESYEQYF. The chain employs TRBV7-9 and TRBJ2-7; 10 bases map to TRBD2. The CDR3 sequence is 16 residues long. With 7 bases clipped from V and 1 base from J, the junction kept 10 bases outside the gene matches. Germline lookup yields CDR1 SEHNR and CDR2 FQNEAQ (reference sequence).

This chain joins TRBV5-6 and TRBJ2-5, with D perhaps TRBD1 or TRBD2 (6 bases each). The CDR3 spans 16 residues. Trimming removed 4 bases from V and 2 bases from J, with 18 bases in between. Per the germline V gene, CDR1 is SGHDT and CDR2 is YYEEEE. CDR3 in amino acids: CASSAPGAEAQETQYF. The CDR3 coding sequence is TGTGCCAGCAGCGCGCCGGGGGCGGAAGCGCAAGAGACCCAGTACTTC.

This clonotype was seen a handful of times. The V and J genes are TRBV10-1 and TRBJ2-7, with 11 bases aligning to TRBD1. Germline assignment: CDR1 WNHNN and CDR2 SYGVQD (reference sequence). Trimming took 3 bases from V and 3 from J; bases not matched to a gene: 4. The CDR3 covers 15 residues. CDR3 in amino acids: CASSDPGQGDYEQYF. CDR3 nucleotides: TGCGCCAGCAGTGACCCGGGACAGGGGGACTACGAGCAGTACTTC.

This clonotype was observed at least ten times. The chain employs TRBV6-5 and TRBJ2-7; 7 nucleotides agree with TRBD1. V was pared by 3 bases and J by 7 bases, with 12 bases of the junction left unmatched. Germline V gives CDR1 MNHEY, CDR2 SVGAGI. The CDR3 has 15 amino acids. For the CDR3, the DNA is TGTGCCAGCAGTTATTTGGGGACAGAGGGAAAAGAGCAGTACTTC. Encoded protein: CASSYLGTEGKEQYF.

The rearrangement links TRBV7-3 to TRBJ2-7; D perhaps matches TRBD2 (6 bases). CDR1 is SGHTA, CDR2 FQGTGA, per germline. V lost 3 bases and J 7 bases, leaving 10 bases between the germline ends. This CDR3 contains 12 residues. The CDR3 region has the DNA TGTGCCAGCAGCTTCGGAGGGCGTGAGCAGTACTTC. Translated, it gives CASSFGGREQYF.

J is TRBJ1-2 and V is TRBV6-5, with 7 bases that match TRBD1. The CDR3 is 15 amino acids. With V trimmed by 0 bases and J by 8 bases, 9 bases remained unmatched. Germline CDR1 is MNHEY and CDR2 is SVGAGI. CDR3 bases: TGTGCCAGCAGTTACTCGTTACAGGGGAGAAGGGGCTACACCTTC. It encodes CASSYSLQGRRGYTF.

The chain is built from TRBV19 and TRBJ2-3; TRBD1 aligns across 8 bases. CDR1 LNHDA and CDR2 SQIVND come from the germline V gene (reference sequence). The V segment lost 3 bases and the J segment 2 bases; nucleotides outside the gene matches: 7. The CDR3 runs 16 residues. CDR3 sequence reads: CASSMAGTGNTDTQYF. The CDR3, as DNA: TGTGCCAGTAGTATGGCCGGGACAGGCAACACAGATACGCAGTATTTT.

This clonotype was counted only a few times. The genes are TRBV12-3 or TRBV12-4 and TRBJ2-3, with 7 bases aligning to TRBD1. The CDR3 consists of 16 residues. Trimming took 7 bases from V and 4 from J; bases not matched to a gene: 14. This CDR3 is CASTTRTGWASDTQYF. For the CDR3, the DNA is TGTGCCAGCACCACACGGACAGGATGGGCATCAGATACGCAGTATTTT.

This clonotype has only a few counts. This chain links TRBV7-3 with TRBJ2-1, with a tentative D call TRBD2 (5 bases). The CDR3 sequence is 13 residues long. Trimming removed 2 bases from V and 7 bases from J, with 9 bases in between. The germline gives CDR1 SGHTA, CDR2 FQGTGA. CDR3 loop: CASSLGSGNEQFF. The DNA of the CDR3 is TGTGCCAGCAGCTTAGGGTCGGGAAATGAGCAGTTCTTC.

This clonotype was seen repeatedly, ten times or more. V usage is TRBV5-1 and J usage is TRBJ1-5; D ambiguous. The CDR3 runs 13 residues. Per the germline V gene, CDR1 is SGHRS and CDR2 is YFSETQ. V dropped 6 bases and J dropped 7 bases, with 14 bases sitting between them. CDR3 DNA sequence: TGCGCCAGCATGAACCCGCTCGGACAGCCCCAGCATTTT. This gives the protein CASMNPLGQPQHF. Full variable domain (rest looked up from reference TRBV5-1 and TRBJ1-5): KAGVTQTPRYLIKTRGQQVTLSCSPISGHRSVSWYQQTPGQGLQFLFEYFSETQRNKGNFPGRFSGRQFSNSRSEMNVSTLELGDSALYLCASMNPLGQPQHFGDGTRLSIL.

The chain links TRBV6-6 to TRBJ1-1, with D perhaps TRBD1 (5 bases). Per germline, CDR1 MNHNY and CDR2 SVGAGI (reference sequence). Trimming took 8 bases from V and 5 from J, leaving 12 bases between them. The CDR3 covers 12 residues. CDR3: CASHLEGTEAFF. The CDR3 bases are TGTGCCAGCCACCTGGAGGGGACTGAAGCTTTCTTT.

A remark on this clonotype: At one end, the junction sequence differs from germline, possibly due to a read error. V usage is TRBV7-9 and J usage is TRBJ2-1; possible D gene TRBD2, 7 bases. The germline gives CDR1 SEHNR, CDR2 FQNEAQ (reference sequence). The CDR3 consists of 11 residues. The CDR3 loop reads CAVRGDNEQFF. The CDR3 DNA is TGTGCCGTCCGGGGGGACAATGAGCAGTTCTTT.

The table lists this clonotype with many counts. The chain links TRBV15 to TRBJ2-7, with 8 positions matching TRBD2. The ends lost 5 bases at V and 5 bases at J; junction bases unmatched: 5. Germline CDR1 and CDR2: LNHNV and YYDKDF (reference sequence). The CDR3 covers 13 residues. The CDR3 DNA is TGTGCCACCAGCCCCGGGACTAGAAACGAGCAGTACTTC. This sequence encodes CATSPGTRNEQYF.